Following are 14 T cell receptor beta chains from one sample sequenced in a study of T cell repertoires in cytomegalovirus infection. TCRdb re-called the reads through MiXCR, storing one row per CDR3 protein. The sample contains hundreds of thousands of distinct CDR3 sequences, roughly a third of which appear only once. The antigens for these receptors are not known. The input for sequencing was cultured CD8+ T cells from PBMCs, taken from culture after CMV antigen stimulation. The receptor set was obtained from a human donor in good health (CMV status not recorded). Some clones in this sample may be carry-over from other donors' samples.

The chain joins TRBV13 to TRBJ2-2, with D possibly being TRBD1 (5 bases). The V gene's germline CDR1 is PRHDT and CDR2 FYEKMQ (reference sequence). The CDR3 extends over 15 amino acids. Trimming cost V 5 bases and J 3 bases, with 13 bases left between them. The chain's CDR3 is CASSPEGAHTGELFF. The CDR3 DNA reads as TGTGCCAGCAGCCCAGAAGGGGCCCACACCGGGGAGCTGTTTTTT.

This clonotype showed up just a few times. The chain uses TRBV12-5 and TRBJ1-2; 8 bases match TRBD1. Per germline, CDR1 LGHNT and CDR2 FRNRAP. With 10 bases clipped from V and 4 bases from J, the junction kept 8 bases outside the gene matches. The CDR3 length is 13 residues. The DNA for the CDR3 is TGTGCTACCAGGACAGGGATGGGCTATGGCTACACCTTC. The encoded protein is CATRTGMGYGYTF.

This clonotype was counted a few times. The chain employs TRBV7-6 and TRBJ2-1; 7 bases line up with TRBD1. CDR1 and CDR2 (germline): SGHVS, FNYEAQ. The CDR3 has 15 residues. V gave up 5 bases and J gave up 6 bases; unmatched junction bases: 10. The CDR3 sequence is CASSPLGGGFNEQFF. DNA for the CDR3: TGTGCCAGCAGCCCATTAGGGGGCGGGTTCAATGAGCAGTTCTTC.

In this sample, this clonotype turned up once. The chain recombines TRBV19 with TRBJ1-2, with 7 bases matching TRBD1. V was pared by 7 bases and J by 8 bases, with 19 bases of the junction left unmatched. There are 16 residues in the CDR3. Germline V gene sequence: CDR1 LNHDA, CDR2 SQIVND (reference sequence). The CDR3 DNA reads as TGTGCCAGTACGGGACCTCAACCAGACAGGGAAGCAGGCTACACCTTC. This gives the protein CASTGPQPDREAGYTF.

This clonotype was recorded many times. This chain joins TRBV7-6 and TRBJ2-3; the D gene is possibly TRBD1 (5 bases). Trimming left V 5 bases short and J 6 bases short, with 15 bases between. The CDR3 length is 14 residues. Germline V CDR1 and CDR2: SGHVS, FNYEAQ. The CDR3 DNA reads TGTGCCAGCAGCAGCAGGGTTCCCTCCGATACGCAGTATTTT. Its protein product is CASSSRVPSDTQYF. Based on the CDR3 plus reference TRBV7-6 and TRBJ2-3, the full variable domain is GAGVSQSPRYKVTKRGQDVALRCDPISGHVSLYWYRQALGQGPEFLTYFNYEAQQDKSGLPNDRFSAERPEGSISTLTIQRTEQRDSAMYRCASSSRVPSDTQYFGPGTRLTVL.

The rearrangement uses TRBV7-9 and TRBJ1-1, with a possible D match to TRBD1 (5 bases). The CDR3 has 15 residues. Trimming removed 5 bases at V and 1 base at J, with 14 bases between. Germline values: CDR1 SEHNR, CDR2 FQNEAQ (reference sequence). This chain's CDR3 is CASSDWDPSNTEAFF. CDR3 DNA: TGTGCCAGCAGCGACTGGGACCCCTCGAACACTGAAGCTTTCTTT.

This clonotype was observed a few times. The chain is built from TRBV6-6 and TRBJ2-5; TRBD2 agrees at 13 bases. The V and J ends lost 5 bases and 3 bases, in that order; junction bases with no gene match: 12. In germline, CDR1 is MNHNY, CDR2 SVGAGI (reference sequence). This CDR3 contains 18 residues. The CDR3 DNA follows: TGTGCCAGCAGTCTTACCAGACTAGCGGGGGGCGTTAAAGAGACCCAGTACTTC. It translates to CASSLTRLAGGVKETQYF.

This chain links TRBV6-2 or TRBV6-3 with TRBJ2-1; D is perhaps TRBD2 (5 bases). V shed 0 bases and J shed 8 bases, with 8 bases lying between them. There are 13 residues in the CDR3. The germline gives CDR1 MNHEY, CDR2 SVGEGT. CDR3 nucleotide sequence: TGTGCCAGCAGTTACTCCCCGGAGGATGAGCAGTTCTTC. Its protein product is CASSYSPEDEQFF.

This clonotype was seen many times. V is TRBV7-2 and J is TRBJ2-1, with 7 positions matching TRBD2. Trimming cost V 6 bases and J 5 bases; bases outside gene matches: 4. CDR1 is SGHTA and CDR2 is FQGNSA in the germline V gene. The CDR3 totals 13 residues. The CDR3 DNA is TGTGCCAGCAGGGAAGCGGGGAACAATGAGCAGTTCTTC. Its translation: CASREAGNNEQFF.

This clonotype was detected a few times. The J gene is TRBJ2-5, the V gene TRBV10-3; D not certain. CDR3 length: 14 residues. V lost 7 bases and J lost 1, with 13 bases in between. CDR1 and CDR2 (germline): ENHRY, SYGVKD. CDR3 amino acids: CAITQSLFQETQYF. DNA of the CDR3: TGTGCCATCACCCAGAGCTTATTCCAAGAGACCCAGTACTTC.

In its sample, this clonotype was seen a few times. This sequence joins TRBV12-5 and TRBJ1-2; 10 positions match TRBD1. V lost 5 bases and J lost 4; bases outside the gene matches: 4. The CDR3 covers 14 residues. The germline CDR1 and CDR2 sequences are LGHNT and FRNRAP. CDR3 region: CASGPWTGGYGYTF. DNA for the CDR3: TGTGCTAGTGGTCCTTGGACAGGGGGCTATGGCTACACCTTC.

The V gene is TRBV27, the J gene TRBJ2-7; tentative D call: TRBD2 (5 bases). Germline CDR1 MNHEY, CDR2 SMNVEV (reference sequence). CDR3 length equals 16 residues. The germline V and J ends were trimmed by 3 bases and 4 bases, with 19 bases remaining between them. The CDR3 loop is CASSFSRRLTPYEQYV. CDR3 DNA sequence: TGTGCCAGCAGTTTCAGTAGGAGACTAACCCCATACGAGCAGTACGTC.

This chain connects TRBV12-3 or TRBV12-4 to TRBJ2-4; D gene uncertain. The CDR3 length is 10 residues. Trimming removed 5 bases at V and 8 bases at J, with 4 bases between. The CDR3 DNA is TGTGCCAGCAGTGGGGACATTCAGTACTTC. Residues: CASSGDIQYF.

The chain joins TRBV7-9 to TRBJ2-6; 7 bases agree with TRBD1. CDR1 and CDR2 (germline): SEHNR, FQNEAQ (reference sequence). The CDR3 runs 18 residues. The V segment lost 8 bases and the J segment 0 bases; nucleotides outside the gene matches: 13. The chain's CDR3 is CASAGPGTDPSGANVLTF. The CDR3 DNA sequence: TGTGCCAGCGCTGGACCCGGGACAGATCCCTCTGGGGCCAACGTCCTGACTTTC.